This T cell receptor (beta chain) is from a study of T cell responses to AZD1222 COVID-19 vaccine. Overall study findings and caveats: After two AZD1222 doses, spike-specific TCR breadth and depth rose versus day 0.

Second doses that came at about 4 or about 12 weeks were put together. The germline V gene has CDR1 SEHNR and CDR2 FQNEAQ (reference sequence). The CDR3 is made up of 15 amino acids. The V segment lost 5 bases and the J segment 4 bases; nucleotides outside the gene matches: 10. Comment on this clone: The target antigen is unknown.

TCRdb's copy holds only in-frame clones and misses some; the assay was immunoSEQ multiplex PCR. The table has about 140,000 clones, around 93% seen once. The sequence came from an adult who received the AZD1222 COVID-19 vaccine. The chain couples TRBV7-9 to TRBJ1-2; 7 bases are shared with TRBD1. The material sequenced was peripheral blood, taken 28 days after the second AZD1222 dose. The CDR3 DNA follows: TGTGCCAGCAGCGCCACAGGGGCCCAAGGCTATGGCTACACCTTC. Translating gives CASSATGAQGYGYTF.